Listed here are 26 T cell receptor beta chains from one sample, sequenced in a study of a mutant IDH1 vaccine in newly diagnosed glioma. This sample's time point: week 35, safety follow-up. What each vaccine dose contained was 300 ug of mutant IDH1 20-mer peptide, accompanied by topical imiquimod. This table comes from immunoSEQ multiplex PCR, and its TCRdb copy is limited to in-frame clones, with some not included. The sample has more than 60,000 clones, 74% seen once. These receptors are not linked to any known antigen. Sequenced here: PBMCs, sampled from a glioma patient whose treatment included an IDH1 peptide vaccine. The receptors were sampled from a man aged 45-65 years with glioma.

DNA for the CDR3: TGTGCCAGCAGGAAGATCAGGGGGCCCAGGAGCAATCAGCCCCAGCATTTT. It is translated as CASRKIRGPRSNQPQHF. The chain links TRBV7-2 to TRBJ1-5, with TRBD1 identical over 8 bases. CDR1 is SGHTA, CDR2 FQGNSA, per germline. There are 17 residues in the CDR3. The ends lost 6 bases at V and 1 base at J; junction bases unmatched: 11.

The V gene is TRBV29-1, the J gene TRBJ1-1; D possibly corresponds to TRBD1 (5 bases). Trimming pared 5 bases from V and 4 bases from J, leaving 14 bases between. The CDR3 is made up of 13 amino acids. CDR1 is SQVTM and CDR2 is ANQGSEA in the germline V gene. The CDR3: CSVYRGRGTEAFF. The DNA of the CDR3 is TGCAGCGTTTATCGGGGCCGAGGCACTGAAGCTTTCTTT.

V usage is TRBV4-1 and J usage is TRBJ1-1; D is undetermined. The CDR3 spans 15 residues. Trimming removed 0 bases at V and 4 bases at J, with 12 bases between. In germline, CDR1 is MGHRA, CDR2 YSYEKL. The CDR3 protein is CASSQDQDRATEAFF. The CDR3 coding sequence is TGCGCCAGCAGCCAAGATCAAGACCGGGCCACTGAAGCTTTCTTT.

The table lists this clone with a few counts. In DNA form, the CDR3 reads TGTGCCAGCAGCGGGGCACGTCGGGAGCTGTTTTTT. Amino acid sequence: CASSGARRELFF. This chain uses TRBV7-9 with TRBJ2-2, with D tentatively TRBD1 (5 bases). CDR1 is SEHNR and CDR2 is FQNEAQ in the germline V gene (reference sequence). V shed 5 bases and J shed 9 bases, with 10 bases lying between them. This CDR3 spans 12 amino acids.

The chain uses TRBV5-4 and TRBJ1-1; D remains ambiguous. The germline CDR1 and CDR2 sequences are SGHNT and YYREEE (reference sequence). CDR3 size: 14 residues. V was cut by 0 bases and J by 5 bases, with 11 bases left in between. CDR3 in amino acids: CASSLAGSVTEAFF. The CDR3, as DNA: TGTGCCAGCAGCTTGGCAGGATCTGTAACTGAAGCTTTCTTT.

The chain couples TRBV5-8 to TRBJ2-1, with a possible D match to TRBD2 (6 bases). Germline V gene lookup returns CDR1 SGHTS and CDR2 YDEGEE. This CDR3 has 14 residues. The V end lost 6 bases, the J end lost 5 bases, and 15 bases lay between the germline ends. The CDR3 nucleotides are TGTGCCAGCACCCGACCGGGACTCAACAATGAGCAGTTCTTC. Its translation is CASTRPGLNNEQFF.

The chain links TRBV6-5 to TRBJ1-1, with 7 bases that match TRBD1. Germline V gene data show CDR1 as MNHEY and CDR2 as SVGAGI. The CDR3 runs 15 residues. The V and J ends lost 6 bases and 0 bases, in that order; junction bases with no gene match: 7. CDR3 in DNA: TGTGCCAGCAGGCCTACCGGGACAGTGAACACTGAAGCTTTCTTT. It translates to CASRPTGTVNTEAFF.

The gene calls are TRBV19 and TRBJ2-1, with 10 bases aligning to TRBD2. J gave up 6 bases and V 7 bases, and 12 bases lay outside the gene matches. The germline V gene has CDR1 LNHDA and CDR2 SQIVND (reference sequence). The CDR3 sequence is 16 residues long. In DNA, the CDR3 is TGTGCCAGTACTCCGCGAACTAGCGGGGTTATCAATGAGCAGTTCTTC. Translation: CASTPRTSGVINEQFF.

The V gene is TRBV2, the J gene TRBJ1-1; D is undetermined. Germline assignment: CDR1 SNHLY and CDR2 FYNNEI. This CDR3 spans 10 amino acids. V was shortened by 8 bases and J by 5 bases, with 6 bases between the two germline ends. DNA of the CDR3: TGTGCCAGCCTTATAACTGAAGCTTTCTTT. It is translated as CASLITEAFF.

This clone was counted a few times. The chain links TRBV4-1 to TRBJ2-4; 10 positions match TRBD1. V lost 3 bases to trimming and J lost 6 bases; unmatched junction nucleotides: 5. Germline CDR1 reads MGHRA; CDR2 reads YSYEKL. This CDR3 comprises 15 residues. The CDR3 region has the DNA TGCGCCAGCAGCCAGACAGGGGGCTCGGGAAACATTCAGTACTTC. Encoded protein: CASSQTGGSGNIQYF.

This chain uses TRBV9 with TRBJ2-7; 9 bases are a match to TRBD1. V dropped 3 bases and J dropped 7; count of bases not matched to a gene: 11. The CDR3 contains 15 residues. CDR1 SGDLS and CDR2 YYNGEE come from the germline V gene. The CDR3 DNA follows: TGTGCCAGCAGCGAGGGGACGACAGGGGGTGGGGAGCAGTACTTC. Protein sequence: CASSEGTTGGGEQYF.

This clone was observed a few times. This chain links TRBV21-1 with TRBJ2-7; the D segment call TRBD1 is taken from the table without a DNA check. TRBV21-1 is a listed pseudogene. The CDR3 loop spans 16 amino acids. The CDR3 spells CASSKPSRQGEYEQYF. The CDR3 bases are TGTGCCAGCAGCAAGCCTTCCAGGCAGGGGGAATACGAGCAGTACTTC.

The J gene is TRBJ1-5, the V gene TRBV29-1; TRBD1 agrees at 10 bases. Looked up from germline, CDR1 is SQVTM and CDR2 is ANQGSEA. This CDR3 comprises 13 residues. Trimming at V came to 5 bases and at J to 7 bases, leaving 5 bases not matched to a gene. The DNA for the CDR3 is TGCAGCGTTTGGGACAGGGGAGGCCAGCCCCAGCATTTT. It specifies CSVWDRGGQPQHF.

The J gene is TRBJ1-3, the V gene TRBV7-9, with 10 bases identical to TRBD1. Germline V lookup: CDR1 SEHNR, CDR2 FQNEAQ (reference sequence). The CDR3 extends over 15 amino acids. J was trimmed by 4 bases and V by 5 bases; bases with no gene match: 5. The CDR3 coding sequence is TGTGCCAGCAGCCCGGGACAGGGGCTAGGAAACACCATATATTTT. Its protein is CASSPGQGLGNTIYF. Looking up the rest from reference TRBV7-9 and TRBJ1-3 gives the full variable domain: DTGVSQNPRHKITKRGQNVTFRCDPISEHNRLYWYRQTLGQGPEFLTYFQNEAQLEKSRLLSDRFSAERPKGSFSTLEIQRTEQGDSAMYLCASSPGQGLGNTIYFGEGSWLTVV.

With regard to this clone: A junction boundary mismatches the germline segment, possibly from a read error. The chain combines TRBV5-1 with TRBJ2-1, with D uncertain. Looked up from germline, CDR1 is SGHRS and CDR2 is YFSETQ. This CDR3 contains 13 residues. The CDR3 region has the DNA TGCGCCGGCAGCTTGTCAGCAACCAATGAGCAGTTCTTC. As protein: CAGSLSATNEQFF.

This chain uses TRBV5-5 with TRBJ1-6, with D perhaps matching TRBD1 (6 bases). The CDR3 length is 15 residues. V shed 4 bases and J shed 11 bases, with 19 bases lying between them. Per germline, CDR1 SGHKS and CDR2 YYEKEE (reference sequence). The CDR3 loop is CASSPGTGALTPLHF. In DNA, the CDR3 is TGTGCCAGCAGCCCCGGGACGGGGGCTCTTACACCCCTCCACTTT.

V usage is TRBV7-2 and J usage is TRBJ2-2; no clear D gene. Trimming cost V 1 base and J 11 bases, with 17 bases left between them. Per the germline V gene, CDR1 is SGHTA and CDR2 is FQGNSA. The CDR3 sequence is 15 residues long. The CDR3 sequence: CASSLVGSGFVELFF. The DNA for the CDR3 is TGTGCCAGCAGCTTAGTGGGCAGTGGGTTCGTAGAGCTGTTTTTT.

This chain uses TRBV5-4 with TRBJ2-1; 9 positions agree with TRBD1. The CDR3 runs 15 residues. Germline lookup yields CDR1 SGHNT and CDR2 YYREEE (reference sequence). Trimming at V came to 4 bases and at J to 6 bases, leaving 8 bases not matched to a gene. The CDR3 spells CASSPVGTGFNEQFF. In nucleotides, the CDR3 is TGTGCCAGCAGCCCCGTTGGGACAGGGTTCAATGAGCAGTTCTTC.

The chain links TRBV5-1 to TRBJ1-1; possibly TRBD1 for D (6 bases). The V gene's germline CDR1 is SGHRS and CDR2 YFSETQ. The CDR3 is made up of 13 amino acids. Between the trimmed V and J ends, which lost 0 bases and 7 bases, there was a span of 10 bases. The CDR3 sequence is CASSLAEDSEAFF. CDR3 DNA: TGCGCCAGCAGCTTGGCCGAGGACAGTGAAGCTTTCTTT. The entire variable domain, with the rest obtained from reference TRBV5-1 and TRBJ1-1, is as follows: KAGVTQTPRYLIKTRGQQVTLSCSPISGHRSVSWYQQTPGQGLQFLFEYFSETQRNKGNFPGRFSGRQFSNSRSEMNVSTLELGDSALYLCASSLAEDSEAFFGQGTRLTVV.

The J gene is TRBJ2-5, the V gene TRBV5-3, with 7 nucleotides matching TRBD1. TRBV5-3 is recorded as an ORF, its role being uncertain. There are 17 residues in the CDR3. The trim removed 4 bases at V and 4 bases at J, leaving 16 bases unmatched. CDR3 residues: CARSPLRGDRDGETQYF. Here the CDR3 DNA reads TGTGCCAGAAGCCCCCTCCGGGGAGACAGGGATGGAGAGACCCAGTACTTC.

This sequence joins TRBV5-1 and TRBJ1-2; TRBD1 matches 7 bases. CDR1 and CDR2 from the germline V gene are SGHRS and YFSETQ. This CDR3 has 12 amino acids. The ends lost 4 bases at V and 6 bases at J; junction bases unmatched: 3. The CDR3 DNA is TGCGCCAGCAGCATCACAGGGGATGGCTACACCTTC. Translated: CASSITGDGYTF.

The rearrangement uses TRBV20-1 and TRBJ2-7, with D uncertain. Trimming removed 1 base at V and 2 bases at J, with 3 bases between. CDR1 and CDR2 (germline): DFQATT, SNEGSKA (reference sequence). The CDR3 sequence is 11 residues long. In nucleotides, the CDR3 is TGCAGTGCTAGAGCCACCTACGAGCAGTACTTC. Encoded protein: CSARATYEQYF.

A few counts support this clone. J is TRBJ1-1 and V is TRBV2; unclear D gene. V gave up 1 base and J gave up 10 bases, with 1 base separating them. Germline CDR1 SNHLY, CDR2 FYNNEI. This CDR3 spans 9 amino acids. The CDR3 spells CASSEVAFF. CDR3 sequence (DNA): TGTGCCAGCAGTGAAGTAGCTTTCTTT.

CDR3 bases: TGTGCCAGCAGGCCCATCCTGGGGAGTGGCTACACCTTC. The encoded protein is CASRPILGSGYTF. The chain combines TRBV6-5 with TRBJ1-2; no definite D call. From germline, CDR1 is MNHEY and CDR2 SVGAGI. The length of the CDR3 is 13 residues. Trimming shortened V by 6 bases and J by 7 bases, and 15 bases separated the two germline ends.

The V gene is TRBV5-1, the J gene TRBJ2-2, with 13 positions matching TRBD2. J lost 4 bases, V lost 4 bases, and 4 bases had no gene match. CDR1 is SGHRS, CDR2 YFSETQ, per germline. The CDR3 runs 16 residues. The CDR3 here is CASSRTSGGGTGELFF. CDR3 in DNA: TGCGCCAGCAGCAGGACTAGCGGGGGAGGCACCGGGGAGCTGTTTTTT.

The genes are TRBV5-4 and TRBJ1-1; D uncertain. The CDR3 runs 13 residues. The V end lost 3 bases, the J end lost 0 bases, and 6 bases lay between the germline ends. From germline, CDR1 is SGHNT and CDR2 YYREEE (reference sequence). CDR3 region: CASSSEMNTEAFF. The CDR3 DNA reads TGTGCCAGCAGCTCGGAAATGAACACTGAAGCTTTCTTT.